These 22 T cell receptor beta chains share one sample of origin, sequenced in a study of T cell responses to AZD1222 COVID-19 vaccine. Sequencing was performed with immunoSEQ multiplex PCR; in TCRdb, only in-frame clones are kept and a portion is missing. Of 140,000 to 150,000 clones in the sample, approximately 85% were seen once. The sequenced sample was peripheral blood, obtained on day 0 of AZD1222 vaccination. These receptors all come from an adult in good health.

The chain joins TRBV11-2 to TRBJ2-1; 8 positions agree with TRBD2. Germline V gene sequence: CDR1 SGHAT, CDR2 FQNNGV. The CDR3 has 16 amino acids. Trimming removed 5 bases from V and 4 bases from J; junction bases left unmatched: 10. The CDR3 sequence: CASSRLESGSYNEQFF. Here the CDR3 DNA reads TGTGCCAGCAGCCGGCTGGAGAGCGGGAGTTACAATGAGCAGTTCTTC.

J is TRBJ2-5 and V is TRBV11-2; TRBD2 aligns across 12 bases. The CDR3 loop spans 14 amino acids. Germline CDR1 SGHAT, CDR2 FQNNGV. The V gene end was trimmed by 5 bases and the J gene end by 6 bases; junction bases not matched to a gene: 4. Here the CDR3 DNA reads TGTGCCAGCAGCAATCTAGCGGGAGGGCAGACCCAGTACTTC. The encoded protein is CASSNLAGGQTQYF. The full variable domain, completed using reference TRBV11-2 and TRBJ2-5, is EAGVAQSPRYKIIEKRQSVAFWCNPISGHATLYWYQQILGQGPKLLIQFQNNGVVDDSQLPKDRFSAERLKGVDSTLKIQPAKLEDSAVYLCASSNLAGGQTQYFGPGTRLLVL.

CDR3 DNA: TGTGCCAGCACCTTAGACGGGACTATATACGAGCAGTACTTC. Protein: CASTLDGTIYEQYF. This chain uses TRBV2 with TRBJ2-7; TRBD2 aligns across 7 bases. V gave up 7 bases and J gave up 4 bases; unmatched junction bases: 10. The CDR3 is 14 residues long. Germline V gives CDR1 SNHLY, CDR2 FYNNEI.

This clone was picked up one time. This chain connects TRBV30 to TRBJ2-5; 10 positions agree with TRBD1. Germline V CDR1 and CDR2: GTSNPN, SVGIG (reference sequence). This CDR3 contains 15 residues. With 2 bases clipped from V and 4 bases from J, the junction kept 7 bases outside the gene matches. The CDR3 region is CAWSFRTGGRETQYF. The CDR3 DNA is TGTGCCTGGAGTTTTCGGACAGGGGGTAGAGAGACCCAGTACTTC.

The count of this clone is one. The chain carries TRBV2 and TRBJ1-5, with 7 bases identical to TRBD1. Trimming at V came to 5 bases and at J to 0 bases, leaving 10 bases not matched to a gene. The CDR3 spans 17 residues. Germline-derived CDR1 and CDR2 are SNHLY and FYNNEI. As DNA, the CDR3 is TGTGCCAGCAGTAGGACAGGTTCGGGGTATAGCAATCAGCCCCAGCATTTT. Encoded protein: CASSRTGSGYSNQPQHF.

This chain uses TRBV6-5 with TRBJ1-3; the match to TRBD1 covers 9 bases. The V segment lost 6 bases and the J segment 3 bases; nucleotides outside the gene matches: 3. The CDR3 loop spans 14 amino acids. Per germline, CDR1 MNHEY and CDR2 SVGAGI. CDR3 region: CASSRTGDGNTIYF. The CDR3 nucleotides read TGTGCCAGCAGCCGGACAGGGGATGGAAACACCATATATTTT.

This chain links TRBV7-2 with TRBJ1-6, with 8 bases matching TRBD1. The J segment lost 8 bases and the V segment lost 0 bases, leaving 3 bases of the junction unmatched. The CDR3 totals 15 residues. The germline V gene has CDR1 SGHTA and CDR2 FQGNSA. The CDR3: CASSLARTGYSPLHF. The CDR3 coding sequence is TGTGCCAGCAGCTTAGCGCGGACAGGGTATTCACCCCTCCACTTT.

J is TRBJ2-5 and V is TRBV14; 12 nucleotides agree with TRBD2. There are 15 residues in the CDR3. Germline CDR1 and CDR2: SGHDN and FVKESK. V dropped 2 bases and J dropped 4; count of bases not matched to a gene: 2. The CDR3 sequence is CASSQSTSGRETQYF. DNA of the CDR3: TGTGCCAGCAGCCAATCGACTAGCGGGAGAGAGACCCAGTACTTC.

This clone appeared a single time. The chain joins TRBV30 to TRBJ2-7; D gene unclear. Germline lookup yields CDR1 GTSNPN and CDR2 SVGIG (reference sequence). V lost 3 bases and J 2 bases, leaving 11 bases between the germline ends. The CDR3 is 13 residues long. CDR3 loop: CAWRWVGTYEQYF. CDR3 DNA sequence: TGTGCCTGGAGATGGGTGGGGACCTACGAGCAGTACTTC. The full variable domain, completed using reference TRBV30 and TRBJ2-7, is SQTIHQWPATLVQPVGSPLSLECTVEGTSNPNLYWYRQAAGRGLQLLFYSVGIGQISSEVPQNLSASRPQDRQFILSSKKLLLSDSGFYLCAWRWVGTYEQYFGPGTRLTVT.

The rearrangement joins TRBV4-1 to TRBJ2-2, with TRBD1 identical over 7 bases. The CDR3 extends over 17 amino acids. Losses at the gene ends were 3 bases for V and 1 base for J; bases not matched to a gene: 8. The V gene's germline CDR1 is MGHRA and CDR2 YSYEKL. The CDR3 region is CASSQSNRGKNTGELFF. CDR3 nucleotide sequence: TGCGCCAGCAGCCAGTCAAACAGGGGAAAGAACACCGGGGAGCTGTTTTTT.

The chain joins TRBV6-5 to TRBJ1-2; possibly TRBD1 for D (5 bases). Germline V gene lookup returns CDR1 MNHEY and CDR2 SVGAGI. This CDR3 has 15 amino acids. V shed 2 bases and J shed 8 bases, with 18 bases lying between them. CDR3 residues: CASSYPSSGSDGYTF. The DNA for the CDR3 is TGTGCCAGCAGTTACCCCTCTTCAGGGAGTGACGGCTACACCTTC.

The rearrangement uses TRBV9 and TRBJ2-5, with D tentatively TRBD1 or TRBD2 (5 bases each). The CDR3 consists of 15 residues. CDR1 is SGDLS, CDR2 YYNGEE, per germline. Trimming removed 6 bases at V and 4 bases at J, with 19 bases between. The CDR3 sequence is CASKPGIPRGETQYF. CDR3 bases: TGTGCCAGCAAGCCCGGGATCCCGAGGGGAGAGACCCAGTACTTC.

A single count supports this clone. J is TRBJ1-1 and V is TRBV5-6; 9 nucleotides line up with TRBD1. The CDR3 totals 15 residues. V lost 0 bases and J lost 4; bases outside the gene matches: 4. Germline values: CDR1 SGHDT, CDR2 YYEEEE. The CDR3 region is CASSLGKTGGTEAFF. Written as DNA, the CDR3 is TGTGCCAGCAGCTTGGGGAAGACAGGGGGCACTGAAGCTTTCTTT. Filled out from reference TRBV5-6 and TRBJ1-1, the complete variable domain reads DAGVTQSPTHLIKTRGQQVTLRCSPKSGHDTVSWYQQALGQGPQFIFQYYEEEERQRGNFPDRFSGHQFPNYSSELNVNALLLGDSALYLCASSLGKTGGTEAFFGQGTRLTVV.

The genes are TRBV14 and TRBJ2-7; D gene ambiguous. Trimming pared 2 bases from V and 2 bases from J, leaving 16 bases between. This CDR3 has 16 residues. Germline CDR1 reads SGHDN; CDR2 reads FVKESK. The CDR3 coding sequence is TGTGCCAGCAGCCAACCGACGAAGGACCCGACCTACGAGCAGTACTTC. This gives the protein CASSQPTKDPTYEQYF. Full variable domain (missing parts from reference TRBV14 and TRBJ2-7): EAGVTQFPSHSVIEKGQTVTLRCDPISGHDNLYWYRRVMGKEIKFLLHFVKESKQDESGMPNNRFLAERTGGTYSTLKVQPAELEDSGVYFCASSQPTKDPTYEQYFGPGTRLTVT.

This chain joins TRBV6-6 and TRBJ1-5; possibly TRBD1 for D (5 bases). The CDR3 loop spans 13 amino acids. From germline, CDR1 is MNHNY and CDR2 SVGAGI (reference sequence). Trimming left V 5 bases short and J 4 bases short, with 9 bases between. CDR3 nucleotide sequence: TGTGCCAGCAGTACCAGGGTGAATCAGCCCCAGCATTTT. This sequence encodes CASSTRVNQPQHF.

This clone was seen a single time. CDR3 nucleotide sequence: TGTGCCAGCAGTGATGCTAGCGGGGGAGCGGTCTCCTACAATGAGCAGTTCTTC. Protein product: CASSDASGGAVSYNEQFF. The genes are TRBV2 and TRBJ2-1; 10 nucleotides align to TRBD2. The CDR3 has 18 amino acids. Germline trimming cut 3 bases from V and 0 bases from J; bases unmatched to any gene: 8. The germline CDR1 and CDR2 sequences are SNHLY and FYNNEI.

This clone is a singleton in its sample. The CDR3 DNA follows: TGTGCCAGCAGTCCCCGGGACAGATCGAACACTGAAGCTTTCTTT. Translating it yields CASSPRDRSNTEAFF. The chain has TRBV6-5 and TRBJ1-1, with 7 bases that match TRBD1. CDR1 MNHEY and CDR2 SVGAGI come from the germline V gene. CDR3 length: 15 amino acids. The V and J ends lost 5 bases and 1 base, in that order; junction bases with no gene match: 7.

This chain links TRBV7-8 with TRBJ2-7; D gene uncertain. V was cut by 1 base and J by 2 bases, with 15 bases left in between. This CDR3 spans 16 amino acids. Germline V gives CDR1 SGHVS, CDR2 FQNEAQ. As DNA, the CDR3 is TGTGCCAGCAGCTTAGGTTTAGCCCCGCCGGCCTACGAGCAGTACTTC. Translating gives CASSLGLAPPAYEQYF.

A few counts support this clone. J is TRBJ2-1 and V is TRBV11-2; no clear D gene. Germline V gene data show CDR1 as SGHAT and CDR2 as FQNNGV. This CDR3 comprises 12 residues. The V gene lost 0 bases and the J gene lost 11 bases, with 8 bases spanning the gap. The CDR3 sequence is CASSLDLGKQFF. CDR3 coding DNA: TGTGCCAGCAGCTTAGATCTAGGGAAGCAGTTCTTC.

The chain uses TRBV5-1 and TRBJ2-1, with TRBD2 identical over 10 bases. Losses at the gene ends were 4 bases for V and 4 bases for J; bases not matched to a gene: 5. Germline-derived CDR1 and CDR2 are SGHRS and YFSETQ. There are 15 residues in the CDR3. DNA of the CDR3: TGCGCCAGCAGCGCGGAACTAGCGGGGTACAATGAGCAGTTCTTC. Protein product: CASSAELAGYNEQFF.

The V gene is TRBV19, the J gene TRBJ2-7; D not resolved. Looked up from germline, CDR1 is LNHDA and CDR2 is SQIVND (reference sequence). The CDR3 runs 14 residues. Trimming took 3 bases from V and 7 from J, leaving 16 bases between them. The CDR3 DNA sequence: TGTGCCAGTAGTATCCTTGACCGGCCCCGAGAGCAGTACTTC. Translation: CASSILDRPREQYF.

This chain links TRBV27 with TRBJ2-1; 9 bases map to TRBD2. Germline loops: CDR1 MNHEY, CDR2 SMNVEV (reference sequence). Unmatched junction bases numbered 15, after V lost 4 bases and J lost 8 bases. The length of the CDR3 is 17 residues. The CDR3 reads CASSSLTAGGTEDEQFF. The DNA for the CDR3 is TGTGCCAGCAGTTCCCTTACGGCGGGAGGGACCGAGGATGAGCAGTTCTTC.